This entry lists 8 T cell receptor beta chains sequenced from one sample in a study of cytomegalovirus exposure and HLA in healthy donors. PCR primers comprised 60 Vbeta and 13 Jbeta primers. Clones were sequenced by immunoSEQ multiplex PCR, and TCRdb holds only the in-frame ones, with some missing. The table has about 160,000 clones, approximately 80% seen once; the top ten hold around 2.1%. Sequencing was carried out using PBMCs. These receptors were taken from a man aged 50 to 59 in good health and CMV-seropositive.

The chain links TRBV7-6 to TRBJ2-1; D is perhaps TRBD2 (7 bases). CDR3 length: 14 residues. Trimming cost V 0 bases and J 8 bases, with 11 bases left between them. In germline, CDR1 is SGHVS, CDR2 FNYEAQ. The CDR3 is CASSLAGGPYEQFF. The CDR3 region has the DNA TGTGCCAGCAGCTTAGCGGGGGGGCCGTATGAGCAGTTCTTC. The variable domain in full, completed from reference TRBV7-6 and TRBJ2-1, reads GAGVSQSPRYKVTKRGQDVALRCDPISGHVSLYWYRQALGQGPEFLTYFNYEAQQDKSGLPNDRFSAERPEGSISTLTIQRTEQRDSAMYRCASSLAGGPYEQFFGPGTRLTVL.

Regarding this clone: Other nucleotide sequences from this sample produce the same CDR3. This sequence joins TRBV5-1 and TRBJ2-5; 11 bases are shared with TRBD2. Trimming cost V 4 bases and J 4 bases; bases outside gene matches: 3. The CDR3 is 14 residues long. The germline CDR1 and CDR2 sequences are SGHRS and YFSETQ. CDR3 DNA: TGCGCCAGCAGCCCCGGGACTAGCGGAGAGACCCAGTACTTC. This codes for CASSPGTSGETQYF.

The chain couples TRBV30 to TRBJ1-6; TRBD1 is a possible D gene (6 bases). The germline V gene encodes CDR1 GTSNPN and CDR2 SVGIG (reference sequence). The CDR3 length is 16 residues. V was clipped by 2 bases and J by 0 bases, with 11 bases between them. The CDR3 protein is CAWSKDRSSYNSPLHF. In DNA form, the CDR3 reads TGTGCCTGGAGTAAAGACAGGAGCTCCTATAATTCACCCCTCCACTTT.

The CDR3 loop is CASSLTETYGYTF. The CDR3 DNA reads TGTGCCAGCAGCCTGACAGAGACCTATGGCTACACCTTC. This chain links TRBV28 with TRBJ1-2; possible D gene TRBD1, 5 bases. CDR3 length equals 13 residues. Trimming shortened V by 6 bases and J by 4 bases, and 12 bases separated the two germline ends. Germline V gene sequence: CDR1 MDHEN, CDR2 SYDVKM.

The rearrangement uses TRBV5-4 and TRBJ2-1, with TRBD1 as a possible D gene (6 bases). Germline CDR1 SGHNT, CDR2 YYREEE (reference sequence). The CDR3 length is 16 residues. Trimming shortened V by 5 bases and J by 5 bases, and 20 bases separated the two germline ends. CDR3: CASSATAGTTNNEQFF. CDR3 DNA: TGTGCCAGCAGTGCAACAGCCGGGACAACTAACAATGAGCAGTTCTTC. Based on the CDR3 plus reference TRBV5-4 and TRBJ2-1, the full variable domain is ETGVTQSPTHLIKTRGQQVTLRCSSQSGHNTVSWYQQALGQGPQFIFQYYREEENGRGNFPPRFSGLQFPNYSSELNVNALELDDSALYLCASSATAGTTNNEQFFGPGTRLTVL.

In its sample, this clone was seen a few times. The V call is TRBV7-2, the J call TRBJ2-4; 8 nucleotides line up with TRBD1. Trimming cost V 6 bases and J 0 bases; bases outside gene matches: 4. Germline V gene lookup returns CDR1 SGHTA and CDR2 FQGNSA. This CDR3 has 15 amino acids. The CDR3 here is CASSRTGLAKNIQYF. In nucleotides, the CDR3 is TGTGCCAGCAGTCGGACAGGGTTAGCCAAAAACATTCAGTACTTC.

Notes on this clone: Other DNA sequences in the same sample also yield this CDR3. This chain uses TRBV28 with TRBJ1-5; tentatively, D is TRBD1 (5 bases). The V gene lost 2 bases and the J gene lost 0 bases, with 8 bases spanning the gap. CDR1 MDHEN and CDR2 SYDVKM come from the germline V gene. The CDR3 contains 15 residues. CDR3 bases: TGTGCCAGCAGTTTAGGGGGGAATAGCAATCAGCCCCAGCATTTT. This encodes CASSLGGNSNQPQHF.

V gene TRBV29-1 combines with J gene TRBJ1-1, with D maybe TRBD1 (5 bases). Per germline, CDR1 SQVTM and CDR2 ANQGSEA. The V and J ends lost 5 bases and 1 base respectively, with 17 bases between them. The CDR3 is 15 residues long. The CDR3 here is CSVIATGEANTEAFF. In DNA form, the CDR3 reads TGCAGCGTTATAGCTACAGGCGAAGCGAACACTGAAGCTTTCTTT.